This is a list of T cell receptor beta chains from one sample in a study of blood T cell repertoires in COVID-19. Profiled with immunoSEQ multiplex PCR; TCRdb holds only in-frame clones, not every one. The table has around 67,000 clones, about 87% seen once. Material: peripheral blood. The receptors originated from a man aged 50 to 59 with active COVID-19. CDR3s include the opening cysteine and the closing phenylalanine or tryptophan. A D gene is named only where the DNA matches it firmly. Some rows mark clone size as missing; the rest say once, few, many or name a class of expanded clone.

NA,TRBJ2-1,NA,TRBV9,TGTGCCAGCAGCCCTGGGATCGGGGAGTACAATGAGCAGTTCTTC,CASSPGIGEYNEQFF
NA,TRBJ1-2,TRBD1,TRBV19,TGTGCCAGTAGTACGGACAGGGTGATTGGCTACACCTTC,CASSTDRVIGYTF
NA,TRBJ2-5,TRBD2,TRBV5-4,TGTGCCAGCACCTCCTCAGGGACTAGCGTTGAGACCCAGTACTTC,CASTSSGTSVETQYF
once,TRBJ1-6,NA,TRBV19,TGTGCCAGTAGTATTGGAGGGCACGGGTCACCCCTCCACTTT,CASSIGGHGSPLHF
medium-sized,TRBJ2-7,NA,TRBV2,TGTGCCAGCAACCGGGCCTACGAGCAGTACTTC,CASNRAYEQYF
once,TRBJ2-7,NA,TRBV5-6,TGTGCCAGCAGCGTCCGAGGGGGACATTTTGGCTACGAGCAGTACTTC,CASSVRGGHFGYEQYF
NA,TRBJ2-7,NA,TRBV21-1,TGTGCCAGCAGCAAGCTACCCGACGGACTTGGTTACGAGCAGTACTTC,CASSKLPDGLGYEQYF
NA,TRBJ2-5,NA,TRBV5-1,TGCGCCAGCAGCTTGGAAGGGGCAGGCCTACAAGAGACCCAGTACTTC,CASSLEGAGLQETQYF
NA,TRBJ2-2,TRBD2,TRBV2,TGTGCCAGTGTCCTTGGGACTAGCGAGACCGGGGAGCTGTTTTTT,CASVLGTSETGELFF
NA,TRBJ2-2,NA,TRBV18,TGTGCCAGCTCACCAGGAGGGATTCGATTCGGGGAGCTGTTTTTT,CASSPGGIRFGELFF
NA,TRBJ1-5,NA,TRBV28,TGTGCCAGCAGTTTAGCGGGAGGGCTGAATGAAAAGCCCCAGCATTTT,CASSLAGGLNEKPQHF
NA,TRBJ2-7,NA,TRBV11-2,TGTGCCAGCAGCTCAACCCACGGTTACGAGCAGTACTTC,CASSSTHGYEQYF
NA,TRBJ2-7,TRBD2,TRBV27,TGTGCCAGCAGTTCCCCCCCTAGGCTAGCGGGGCCTCACGAGCAGTACTTC,CASSSPPRLAGPHEQYF
few,TRBJ1-1,NA,TRBV12-3/TRBV12-4,TGTGCCAGCACCGCGACAGGCCGCACTGAAGCTTTCTTT,CASTATGRTEAFF
NA,TRBJ2-2,NA,TRBV7-2,TGTGCCAGCACTATAGACAACCGTGCGGGCGGGGAGCTGTTTTTT,CASTIDNRAGGELFF
NA,TRBJ1-2,TRBD1,TRBV6-5,TGTGCCAGCAACCCGACAGGGCTTTATGGCTACACCTTC,CASNPTGLYGYTF
NA,TRBJ2-1,NA,TRBV2,TGTGCCAGCAGTTTCGACAGGCCAACCTACAATGAGCAGTTCTTC,CASSFDRPTYNEQFF
NA,TRBJ2-5,NA,TRBV18,TGTGCCAGCTCACCTACGTCGAGGGAGACCCAGTACTTC,CASSPTSRETQYF
NA,TRBJ2-3,TRBD2,TRBV4-2,TGTGCCAGCAGCCACCCTAGCGGGATGGGGACAGATACGCAGTATTTT,CASSHPSGMGTDTQYF
medium-sized,TRBJ2-2,NA,TRBV27,TGTGCCAGCAGCTACGCTAGCGTAAACACCGGGGAGCTGTTTTTT,CASSYASVNTGELFF
NA,TRBJ2-1,TRBD2,TRBV13,TGTGCCAGCAGCTTAGCGGGAGGATCCTACAATGAGCAGTTCTTC,CASSLAGGSYNEQFF
NA,TRBJ2-3,TRBD2,TRBV4-3,TGCGCCAGCAGCCCGGGTAGCGGGAGCACAGATACGCAGTATTTT,CASSPGSGSTDTQYF
NA,TRBJ1-1,NA,TRBV24-1,TGTGCCACCAGTGATGCAGGGACGGGGGGCGAAGCGGCTTTCTTT,CATSDAGTGGEAAFF
NA,TRBJ1-2,TRBD1,TRBV27,TGTGCCAGCAGTCGGGACAGGACGAACTATGGCTACACCTTC,CASSRDRTNYGYTF
NA,TRBJ2-1,TRBD2,TRBV11-3,TGTGCCAGCAGCCTTTTTAGCGGGACCTTAAATGAGCAGTTCTTC,CASSLFSGTLNEQFF
NA,TRBJ1-5,NA,TRBV27,TGTGCCAGCAGTTTATCGGGGGGTCAGCCCCAGCATTTT,CASSLSGGQPQHF
NA,TRBJ1-2,NA,TRBV9,TGTGCCAGCAGCCCACCCGACAGGAGCTATGGCTACACCTTC,CASSPPDRSYGYTF
NA,TRBJ2-1,NA,TRBV5-4,TGTGCCAGCAGCCCCCGGGTCGGGAGAGTTTTTGAGCAGTTCTTC,CASSPRVGRVFEQFF
once,TRBJ2-4,TRBD2,TRBV5-1,TGCGCCAGCAGCCTGACTAGCGGAACACTAGCCAAAAACATTCAGTACTTC,CASSLTSGTLAKNIQYF
NA,TRBJ1-1,NA,TRBV18,TGTGCCAGCTCATCAATGAACACTGAAGCTTTCTTT,CASSSMNTEAFF
NA,TRBJ2-2,NA,TRBV29-1,TGCAGCGTAGGTACTAGATACACCGGGGAGCTGTTTTTT,CSVGTRYTGELFF
NA,TRBJ2-1,TRBD1,TRBV6-4,TGTGCCAGCAGTCCTGACAGGGCTGCCGCAAATGAGCAGTTCTTC,CASSPDRAAANEQFF
once,TRBJ2-1,NA,TRBV7-8,TGTGCCAGCAGCTTAGCATGGGCCGCCTACTCCTACAATGAGCAGTTCTTC,CASSLAWAAYSYNEQFF
NA,TRBJ2-1,TRBD2,TRBV4-3,TGCGCCAGCAGCCAAACGGCGGGGGGGGGAGTCGATGAGCAGTTCTTC,CASSQTAGGGVDEQFF
few,TRBJ2-1,TRBD2,TRBV24-1,TGTGCCACCAGTGACCAGGGGACTAGCGGGAGCAGGAACAATGAGCAGTTCTTC,CATSDQGTSGSRNNEQFF
NA,TRBJ2-1,NA,TRBV16,TGTGCCAGCAGCCCGCCCCGGTCGAGCTCCTACAATGAGCAGTTCTTC,CASSPPRSSSYNEQFF
NA,TRBJ2-1,NA,TRBV4-2,TGTGCCAGCAGCCAAGATCGTCTGGGGCAAGTCTACAATGAGCAGTTCTTC,CASSQDRLGQVYNEQFF
NA,TRBJ1-3,NA,TRBV19,TGTGCCAGTAGTACGCTCCAGGGAGGGAACACCATATATTTT,CASSTLQGGNTIYF
NA,TRBJ1-1,TRBD1,TRBV7-2,TGTGCCAGCAGCCCTCTACAGGGGGCCAACACTGAAGCTTTCTTT,CASSPLQGANTEAFF
few,TRBJ2-7,TRBD1,TRBV2,TGTGCCAGCAGTGGCAAGGGTCAGGGGGTTAGCGAGCAGTACTTC,CASSGKGQGVSEQYF
NA,TRBJ2-1,NA,TRBV7-6,TGTGCCAGCAGCTTAGCGGCAGGGAGGTTGCACAATGAGCAGTTCTTC,CASSLAAGRLHNEQFF
NA,TRBJ2-5,TRBD2,TRBV5-1,TGCGCCAGCAGAACGGGACTAGCGGGAATAGAGACCCAGTACTTC,CASRTGLAGIETQYF
NA,TRBJ2-1,TRBD2,TRBV7-2,TGTGCCAGCAGCTTAGAGGGTTTGTTAGCGGGAGATGAGCAGTTCTTC,CASSLEGLLAGDEQFF
NA,TRBJ2-1,TRBD2,TRBV7-9,TGTGCCAGCAGCTTAGGGACTAGCCACAATGAGCAGTTCTTC,CASSLGTSHNEQFF
NA,TRBJ1-1,NA,TRBV27,TGTGCCAGCACCAAAAATCAGGGGAACACTGAAGCTTTCTTT,CASTKNQGNTEAFF
NA,TRBJ1-2,NA,TRBV12-3/TRBV12-4,TGTGCCAGCAGTTTAGCGCGAGCCTATGGCTACACCTTC,CASSLARAYGYTF
NA,TRBJ2-5,NA,TRBV4-3,TGCGCCAGCAGCCAAGAATTAGCCGAGACCCAGTACTTC,CASSQELAETQYF
NA,TRBJ2-7,NA,TRBV3-1/TRBV3-2,TGTGCCAGCAGCCCAGGACAGTCCTACGAGCAGTACTTC,CASSPGQSYEQYF
NA,TRBJ1-1,TRBD1,TRBV5-4,TGTGCCAGCAGCGTGGGACAGGGACTGAACACTGAAGCTTTCTTT,CASSVGQGLNTEAFF
NA,TRBJ2-5,NA,TRBV5-1,TGCGCCAGCAGCTTCGGCGGAGGGCCCCAAGAGACCCAGTACTTC,CASSFGGGPQETQYF
NA,TRBJ1-6,NA,TRBV28,TGTGCCAGCAGTTTGAGACAGAACCTCAATTCACCCCTCCACTTT,CASSLRQNLNSPLHF